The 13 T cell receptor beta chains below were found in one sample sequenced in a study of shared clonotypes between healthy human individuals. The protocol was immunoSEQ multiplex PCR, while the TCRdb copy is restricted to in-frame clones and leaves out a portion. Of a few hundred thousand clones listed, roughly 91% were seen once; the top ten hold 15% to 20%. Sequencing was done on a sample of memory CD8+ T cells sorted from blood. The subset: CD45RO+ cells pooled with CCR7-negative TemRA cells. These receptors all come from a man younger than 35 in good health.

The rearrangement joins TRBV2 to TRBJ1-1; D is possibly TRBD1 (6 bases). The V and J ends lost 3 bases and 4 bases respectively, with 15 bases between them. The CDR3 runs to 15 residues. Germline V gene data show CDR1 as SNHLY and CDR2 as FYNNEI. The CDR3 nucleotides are TGTGCCAGCAGTGAGACAGGAGGTGGTGTCACTGAAGCTTTCTTT. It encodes CASSETGGGVTEAFF. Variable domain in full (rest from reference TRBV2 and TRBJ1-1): EPEVTQTPSHQVTQMGQEVILRCVPISNHLYFYWYRQILGQKVEFLVSFYNNEISEKSEIFDDQFSVERPDGSNFTLKIRSTKLEDSAMYFCASSETGGGVTEAFFGQGTRLTVV.

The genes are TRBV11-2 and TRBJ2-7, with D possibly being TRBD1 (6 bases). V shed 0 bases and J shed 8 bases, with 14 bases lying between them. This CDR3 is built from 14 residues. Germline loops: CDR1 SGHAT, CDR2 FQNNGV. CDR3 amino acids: CASSLEGEQGKQYF. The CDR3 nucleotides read TGTGCCAGCAGCTTAGAGGGGGAACAGGGAAAGCAGTACTTC. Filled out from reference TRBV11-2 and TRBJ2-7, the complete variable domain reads EAGVAQSPRYKIIEKRQSVAFWCNPISGHATLYWYQQILGQGPKLLIQFQNNGVVDDSQLPKDRFSAERLKGVDSTLKIQPAKLEDSAVYLCASSLEGEQGKQYFGPGTRLTVT.

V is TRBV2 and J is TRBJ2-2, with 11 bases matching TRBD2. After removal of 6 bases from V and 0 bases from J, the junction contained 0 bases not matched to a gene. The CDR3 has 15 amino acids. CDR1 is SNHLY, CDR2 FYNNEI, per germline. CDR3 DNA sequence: TGTGCCAGCAGACTAGCGGGAGCGAACACCGGGGAGCTGTTTTTT. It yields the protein CASRLAGANTGELFF.

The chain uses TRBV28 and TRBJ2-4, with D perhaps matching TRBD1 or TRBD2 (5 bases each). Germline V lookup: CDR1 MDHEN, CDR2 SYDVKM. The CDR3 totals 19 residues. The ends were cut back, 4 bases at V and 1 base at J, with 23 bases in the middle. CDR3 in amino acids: CASSSSIGRDLRAKNIQYF. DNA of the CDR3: TGTGCCAGCAGTTCCTCCATCGGACGGGACCTCCGGGCCAAAAACATTCAGTACTTC.

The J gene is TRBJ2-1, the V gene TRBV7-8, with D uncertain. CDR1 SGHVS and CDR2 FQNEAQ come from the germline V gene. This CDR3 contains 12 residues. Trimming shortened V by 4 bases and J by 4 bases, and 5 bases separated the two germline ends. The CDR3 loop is CASSSTYNEQFF. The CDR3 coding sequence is TGTGCCAGCAGCTCTACTTACAATGAGCAGTTCTTC.

Here the CDR3 reads CATTPGTENQPQHF. CDR3 DNA: TGTGCCACCACCCCAGGGACAGAAAATCAGCCCCAGCATTTT. V gene TRBV15 combines with J gene TRBJ1-5, with TRBD1 matching 7 bases. This CDR3 region has 14 residues. The V and J ends lost 7 bases and 4 bases, in that order; junction bases with no gene match: 7. Per the germline V gene, CDR1 is LNHNV and CDR2 is YYDKDF (reference sequence).

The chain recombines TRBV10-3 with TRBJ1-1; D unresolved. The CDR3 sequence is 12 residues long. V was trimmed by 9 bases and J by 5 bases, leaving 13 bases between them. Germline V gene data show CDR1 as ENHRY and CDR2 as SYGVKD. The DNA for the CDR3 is TGTGCCATTTTCCAACCGGGGACTGAAGCTTTCTTT. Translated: CAIFQPGTEAFF.

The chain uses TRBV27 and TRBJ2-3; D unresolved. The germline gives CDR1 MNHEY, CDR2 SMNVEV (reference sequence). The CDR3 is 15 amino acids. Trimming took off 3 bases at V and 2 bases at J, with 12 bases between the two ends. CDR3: CASSFWASVTDTQYF. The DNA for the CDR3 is TGTGCCAGCAGTTTCTGGGCCTCCGTCACAGATACGCAGTATTTT.

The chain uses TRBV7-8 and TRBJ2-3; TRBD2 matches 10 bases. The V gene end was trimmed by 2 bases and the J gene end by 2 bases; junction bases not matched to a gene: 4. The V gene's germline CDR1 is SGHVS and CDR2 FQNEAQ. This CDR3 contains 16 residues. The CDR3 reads CASSLLAGAITDTQYF. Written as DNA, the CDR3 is TGTGCCAGCAGCTTACTAGCGGGGGCGATCACAGATACGCAGTATTTT. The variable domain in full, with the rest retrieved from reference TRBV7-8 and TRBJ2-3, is GAGVSQSPRYKVAKRGQDVALRCDPISGHVSLFWYQQALGQGPEFLTYFQNEAQLDKSGLPSDRFFAERPEGSVSTLKIQRTQQEDSAVYLCASSLLAGAITDTQYFGPGTRLTVL.

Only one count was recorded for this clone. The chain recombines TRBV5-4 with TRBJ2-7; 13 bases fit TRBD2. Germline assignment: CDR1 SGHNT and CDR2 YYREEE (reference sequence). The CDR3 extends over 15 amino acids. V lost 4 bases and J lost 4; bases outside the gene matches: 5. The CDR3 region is CASSTTSGRTYEQYF. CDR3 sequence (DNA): TGTGCCAGCAGCACGACTAGCGGGAGGACGTACGAGCAGTACTTC.

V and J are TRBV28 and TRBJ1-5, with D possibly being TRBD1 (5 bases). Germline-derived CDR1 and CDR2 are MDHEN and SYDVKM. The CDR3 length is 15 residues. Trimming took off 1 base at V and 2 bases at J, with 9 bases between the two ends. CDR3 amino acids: CASSLSGAGNQPQHF. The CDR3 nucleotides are TGTGCCAGCAGTTTATCCGGGGCTGGCAATCAGCCCCAGCATTTT. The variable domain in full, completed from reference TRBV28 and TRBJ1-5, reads DVKVTQSSRYLVKRTGEKVFLECVQDMDHENMFWYRQDPGLGLRLIYFSYDVKMKEKGDIPEGYSVSREKKERFSLILESASTNQTSMYLCASSLSGAGNQPQHFGDGTRLSIL.

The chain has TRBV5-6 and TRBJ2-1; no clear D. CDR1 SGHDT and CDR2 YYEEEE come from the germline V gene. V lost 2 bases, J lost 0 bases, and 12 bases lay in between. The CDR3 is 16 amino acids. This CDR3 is CASSFIPDFSYNEQFF. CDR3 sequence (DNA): TGTGCCAGCAGCTTTATTCCCGACTTCTCCTACAATGAGCAGTTCTTC.

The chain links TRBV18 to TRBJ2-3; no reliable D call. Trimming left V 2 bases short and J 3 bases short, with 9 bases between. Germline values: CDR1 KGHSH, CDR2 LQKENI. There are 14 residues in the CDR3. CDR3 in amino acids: CASSPAGWTDTQYF. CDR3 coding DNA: TGTGCCAGCTCACCAGCTGGGTGGACAGATACGCAGTATTTT.